This TCR beta chain was sequenced during a study of cytomegalovirus exposure and HLA in healthy donors. Study-level findings and limits: Analysis was carried out at a later point, and it linked a missense DCLRE1C variant to TCR beta V- and J-gene trimming. The study reported that TCR beta sequences accurately predicted HLA-A and HLA-B alleles in most subjects.

This CDR3 spans 16 amino acids. From germline, CDR1 is LNHDA and CDR2 SQIVND (reference sequence). V shed 5 bases, J shed 1 base, and the junction held 8 bases outside the gene matches. As concerns this clone: The antigen is not known.

With 60 Vbeta and 13 Jbeta primers, the PCR was carried out. The repertoire was sequenced with immunoSEQ multiplex PCR; TCRdb's copy has only in-frame clones and lacks some. Of under 200,000 clones in the sample, around 68% were seen once. Everyone who donated was a healthy bone marrow donor. The clonotype was recovered from a man aged 40-55 years in good health and CMV-seronegative. Sequencing was carried out using PBMCs. J is TRBJ1-2 and V is TRBV19, with TRBD1 matching over 9 bases. The CDR3 is CASSAGTGRFNYGYTF. CDR3 in DNA: TGTGCCAGTAGTGCTGGGACAGGGCGGTTTAACTATGGCTACACCTTC.